The source of this T cell receptor (beta chain) is a study of blood T cell repertoires in COVID-19. As handled by the study authors: Researchers report that nucleated cell counts were estimated from reference gene primer amplification. Repertoires were generated with immunoSEQ multiplex PCR, while TCRdb's copy carries only in-frame clones and drops some. Clone size and V and J calls were adopted from that table, with D and trimming inferred from the DNA. The data show approximately 220,000 clones, roughly 84% seen once. Germline V CDR1 and CDR2: LNHNV, YYDKDF (reference sequence). There are 18 residues in the CDR3. Trimming took 0 bases from V and 2 from J, leaving 17 bases between them.

The sequence came from a man between 45 and 60 years old who had recovered from COVID-19. Sequencing used peripheral blood. The chain has TRBV15 and TRBJ1-5, with TRBD1 as a possible D gene (5 bases). This CDR3 is CATSRDRGRGLGNQPQHF. The DNA of the CDR3 is TGTGCCACCAGCAGAGACCGAGGGAGGGGCCTCGGCAATCAGCCCCAGCATTTT.